This is a list of T cell receptor beta chains from one sample in a study of cytomegalovirus exposure and HLA in healthy donors. Produced via immunoSEQ multiplex PCR; TCRdb's table is partial and in-frame only. The table has about 120,000 clones, 83% seen once. Sequencing input: PBMCs. The source of these receptors is a man in his late teens or twenties in good health and CMV-seropositive. Both conserved end residues are part of each CDR3. Each record gives: D gene, clone size, V gene, J gene, CDR3 protein, CDR3 DNA. The D gene is left open where the match is weak. Size values are once, few and many counts, or a class for expanded clones, and some rows have none.

-	once	TRBV5-4	TRBJ2-7	CASSFGTGLEQYF	TGTGCCAGCAGCTTCGGAACGGGACTTGAGCAGTACTTC
-	-	TRBV29-1	TRBJ2-7	CSVETGPSLYEQYF	TGCAGCGTTGAAACAGGGCCCAGCCTCTACGAGCAGTACTTC
-	-	TRBV7-7	TRBJ2-5	CASSPLGVQETQYF	TGTGCCAGCAGTCCCCTCGGGGTCCAAGAGACCCAGTACTTC
-	-	TRBV4-1	TRBJ1-6	CASSQEPGTVSPLHF	TGCGCCAGCAGCCAAGAGCCAGGAACCGTTTCACCCCTCCACTTT
-	-	TRBV27	TRBJ1-6	CASTITTGNSPLHF	TGTGCCAGCACCATCACGACGGGGAATTCACCCCTCCACTTT
TRBD1	-	TRBV28	TRBJ1-1	CASSIPGTGIGRMNTEAFF	TGTGCCAGCAGTATCCCCGGGACAGGGATCGGGCGCATGAACACTGAAGCTTTCTTT
TRBD1	-	TRBV7-2	TRBJ1-2	CASRSDRGRGDGGYTF	TGTGCCAGCAGATCGGACAGGGGGCGGGGAGATGGTGGCTACACCTTC
TRBD2	-	TRBV7-9	TRBJ2-7	CASSAREGGYEQYF	TGTGCCAGCAGCGCCCGGGAGGGAGGCTACGAGCAGTACTTC
TRBD1	few	TRBV5-5	TRBJ2-5	CASSLAHRHRGLGNQETQYF	TGTGCCAGCAGCTTGGCCCATCGGCACAGGGGCCTCGGGAATCAAGAGACCCAGTACTTC
-	-	TRBV13	TRBJ1-5	CASSLGQFNQPQHF	TGTGCCAGCAGCTTAGGCCAATTCAATCAGCCCCAGCATTTT
TRBD1	-	TRBV18	TRBJ2-2	CASSSNSGTGIKTGELFF	TGTGCCAGCTCATCGAACTCCGGGACAGGGATAAAAACCGGGGAGCTGTTTTTT
TRBD2	few	TRBV2	TRBJ2-1	CASRAGGGNEQFF	TGTGCCAGCAGGGCGGGGGGGGGTAATGAGCAGTTCTTC
TRBD1	-	TRBV6-1	TRBJ2-6	CASSEADRGPGANVLTF	TGTGCCAGCAGTGAAGCTGACAGGGGGCCTGGGGCCAACGTCCTGACTTTC
-	once	TRBV5-4	TRBJ1-2	CASSLADGYTF	TGTGCCAGCAGCTTGGCGGATGGCTACACCTTC
-	-	TRBV6-4	TRBJ2-3	CASSPQGAHSDTQYF	TGTGCCAGCAGCCCCCAAGGGGCCCACTCAGATACGCAGTATTTT
TRBD1	-	TRBV4-1	TRBJ2-7	CASSQERNRGQDEQYF	TGCGCCAGCAGCCAAGAGAGGAACAGGGGGCAGGACGAGCAGTACTTC
-	-	TRBV25-1	TRBJ1-2	CASSEGGGLSGYTF	TGTGCCAGCAGTGAAGGGGGGGGGCTTAGTGGCTACACCTTC
-	-	TRBV7-8	TRBJ1-5	CASSLVEMARGQPQHF	TGTGCCAGCAGCTTAGTAGAGATGGCCAGGGGTCAGCCCCAGCATTTT
TRBD2	once	TRBV6-1	TRBJ2-7	CASSHRGGDFDEQYF	TGTGCCAGCAGTCACCGTGGGGGGGACTTCGACGAGCAGTACTTC
-	-	TRBV28	TRBJ1-2	CASSTREGAYGYTF	TGTGCCAGCAGTACCCGGGAGGGCGCCTATGGCTACACCTTC
-	-	TRBV6-1	TRBJ2-3	CASSAITDTQYF	TGTGCCAGCAGTGCCATCACAGATACGCAGTATTTT
-	-	TRBV9	TRBJ1-1	CASSAERVLYTEAFF	TGTGCCAGCAGCGCTGAGCGGGTCCTCTACACTGAAGCTTTCTTT
-	-	TRBV6-5	TRBJ2-7	CASSYYGVGHEQYF	TGTGCCAGCAGTTACTACGGGGTAGGACACGAGCAGTACTTC
TRBD1	-	TRBV6-5	TRBJ1-2	CASSYSRTGVNGYTF	TGTGCCAGCAGTTACTCCAGGACAGGGGTTAATGGCTACACCTTC
-	few	TRBV10-3	TRBJ1-1	CASSYSAGHWAFF	TGTGCCAGCAGTTACTCGGCGGGGCATTGGGCTTTCTTT
TRBD2	few	TRBV7-2	TRBJ2-5	CASSTRGARLETQYF	TGTGCCAGCAGCACGCGGGGGGCCAGGTTGGAGACCCAGTACTTC
TRBD1	-	TRBV7-6	TRBJ2-3	CASRSGTATSDTQYF	TGTGCCAGCAGGTCCGGGACAGCAACTTCAGATACGCAGTATTTT
TRBD1	-	TRBV30	TRBJ1-6	CAWSVGDRDNSPLHF	TGTGCCTGGAGTGTAGGGGACAGGGATAATTCACCCCTCCACTTT
-	-	TRBV13	TRBJ1-3	CASSPPTSSVSGNTIYF	TGTGCCAGCAGCCCCCCTACTTCCAGCGTCTCTGGAAACACCATATATTTT
TRBD2	once	TRBV7-2	TRBJ2-1	CASSFLSGGNNEQFF	TGTGCCAGCAGCTTTCTTAGCGGGGGGAACAATGAGCAGTTCTTC
-	-	TRBV6-4	TRBJ1-5	CASSDPPGVIGNQPQHF	TGTGCCAGCAGTGACCCTCCAGGGGTTATCGGCAATCAGCCCCAGCATTTT
-	-	TRBV2	TRBJ1-1	CASSEAGRKNTEAFF	TGTGCCAGCAGTGAAGCGGGCAGGAAGAACACTGAAGCTTTCTTT
-	-	TRBV19	TRBJ1-6	CASTTRRGPSSYNSPLHF	TGTGCCAGTACAACTCGCAGGGGCCCCAGCTCCTATAATTCACCCCTCCACTTT
TRBD1	once	TRBV29-1	TRBJ1-1	CSALTGEGVGAFF	TGCAGCGCCCTGACAGGGGAAGGGGTTGGAGCTTTCTTT
TRBD1	-	TRBV6-4	TRBJ1-3	CASSPTGAGNTIYF	TGTGCCAGCAGTCCCACAGGGGCTGGAAACACCATATATTTT
-	few	TRBV10-3	TRBJ1-5	CAISESRDQPQHF	TGTGCCATCAGTGAGTCCCGGGATCAGCCCCAGCATTTT
-	once	TRBV5-4	TRBJ1-2	CASSFLGDEGYTF	TGTGCCAGCAGCTTCTTAGGAGACGAGGGCTACACCTTC
TRBD1	-	TRBV25-1	TRBJ1-6	CASSETVWDRAGSPLHF	TGTGCCAGCAGTGAAACCGTCTGGGACAGGGCTGGGTCACCCCTCCACTTT
-	few	TRBV5-1	TRBJ2-3	CASSSYPGESTDTQYF	TGCGCCAGCAGTTCGTACCCGGGGGAATCCACAGATACGCAGTATTTT
TRBD2	few	TRBV5-1	TRBJ2-5	CASSLVGGEQYF	TGCGCCAGCAGCTTGGTGGGGGGGGAGCAGTACTTC
-	-	TRBV2	TRBJ2-7	CASRASYEQYF	TGTGCCAGCAGGGCCTCCTACGAGCAGTACTTC